The 27 T cell receptor beta chains below were found in one sample sequenced in a study of T cells after yellow fever vaccination (dated by TCRdb to between 2017 and 2020). Reading the label with the study, this specimen's treatment or condition is: live attenuated yellow fever vaccine strain. Library preparation was by 5' RACE. TCRdb names Illumina HiSeq 2500 as the instrument used. TCRdb cleaned the public reads at Q25 with fastp, built clones with MiXCR and kept in-frame beta chains. Rows with one shared CDR3 protein collapse into an entry with the most common genes and DNA. The sample profile shows 300,000 or so distinct CDR3 sequences; roughly 8.4% of them were found once. The ten biggest clones cover roughly 18% of the sample. Sequencing used PBMCs, obtained roughly 47 days after the first yellow fever vaccination. The receptors come from a man aged 18 to 30 who received the YFV17D yellow fever vaccine.

In this sample, this clonotype turned up many times. V and J are TRBV5-1 and TRBJ2-1; 10 nucleotides agree with TRBD1. This CDR3 region has 15 residues. CDR1 is SGHRS and CDR2 is YFSETQ in the germline V gene. With 4 bases clipped from V and 9 bases from J, the junction kept 10 bases outside the gene matches. CDR3 nucleotides: TGCGCCAGCAGCGACCGGACAGGGGGGCCGGGTGAGCAGTTCTTC. This codes for CASSDRTGGPGEQFF.

This clonotype was counted between two and nine times. The chain joins TRBV12-3 or TRBV12-4 to TRBJ2-2; TRBD2 matches 11 bases. The CDR3 is 16 amino acids. The V and J ends lost 5 bases and 4 bases, in that order; junction bases with no gene match: 6. CDR3 loop: CASSLAGLAVTGELFF. The CDR3 region has the DNA TGTGCCAGCAGTCTGGCGGGACTAGCGGTCACCGGGGAGCTGTTTTTT.

The V gene is TRBV6-2 or TRBV6-3, the J gene TRBJ2-3; TRBD2 agrees at 8 bases. V lost 3 bases to trimming and J lost 2 bases; unmatched junction nucleotides: 13. CDR1 MNHEY and CDR2 SVGEGT come from the germline V gene. CDR3 length equals 18 residues. The chain's CDR3 is CASSYWGPAGALTDTQYF. The CDR3 region has the DNA TGTGCCAGCAGTTATTGGGGGCCAGCGGGGGCCCTCACAGATACGCAGTATTTT.

This clonotype came up many times. The chain links TRBV13 to TRBJ2-1, with TRBD2 identical over 11 bases. V was pared by 1 base and J by 6 bases, with 8 bases of the junction left unmatched. The CDR3 has 17 residues. Germline loops: CDR1 PRHDT, CDR2 FYEKMQ (reference sequence). The CDR3 DNA reads as TGTGCCAGCAGCTTAGAACTACTAGCGGGGGAAGGCAATGAGCAGTTCTTC. This translates into CASSLELLAGEGNEQFF.

J is TRBJ2-2 and V is TRBV25-1; 8 bases align to TRBD1. Germline-derived CDR1 and CDR2 are MGHDK and SYGVNS. CDR3 length equals 16 residues. The ends lost 5 bases at V and 0 bases at J; junction bases unmatched: 5. The CDR3 sequence: CASSPQTGANTGELFF. CDR3 nucleotides: TGTGCCAGCAGTCCCCAGACAGGGGCGAACACCGGGGAGCTGTTTTTT.

The chain is built from TRBV12-3 or TRBV12-4 and TRBJ1-1; D unclear. The CDR3 is made up of 15 amino acids. Between the trimmed V and J ends, which lost 5 bases and 0 bases, there was a span of 13 bases. CDR3 sequence reads: CASSPGLIMNTEAFF. CDR3 bases: TGTGCCAGCAGTCCTGGCCTAATCATGAACACTGAAGCTTTCTTT.

This clonotype occurred many times. The chain recombines TRBV5-1 with TRBJ1-2; TRBD1 matches 7 bases. V lost 7 bases and J lost 5; bases outside the gene matches: 11. This CDR3 is built from 14 residues. The germline gives CDR1 SGHRS, CDR2 YFSETQ. CDR3 nucleotide sequence: TGCGCCAGCTACCCGGGACAGCAAACTTATGGCTACACCTTC. Encoded protein: CASYPGQQTYGYTF. The full variable domain, in which reference TRBV5-1 and TRBJ1-2 provide the parts outside the CDR3, is KAGVTQTPRYLIKTRGQQVTLSCSPISGHRSVSWYQQTPGQGLQFLFEYFSETQRNKGNFPGRFSGRQFSNSRSEMNVSTLELGDSALYLCASYPGQQTYGYTFGSGTRLTVV.

A few counts support this clonotype. The chain employs TRBV20-1 and TRBJ2-3, with TRBD2 matching over 7 bases. The CDR3 is 13 residues long. Germline lookup yields CDR1 DFQATT and CDR2 SNEGSKA (reference sequence). CDR3 bases: TGCAGCCAGACTAGCATTGGGACAGATACGCAGTATTTT. Translation gives CSQTSIGTDTQYF.

In DNA form, the CDR3 reads TGCGCCAGCAGCCCCGGGGGAGTTGTGAGGGAATCTGGAAACACCATATATTTT. Translated, it gives CASSPGGVVRESGNTIYF. J is TRBJ1-3 and V is TRBV4-1, with D perhaps TRBD1 (5 bases). The V and J ends lost 4 bases and 1 base respectively, with 20 bases between them. The CDR3 runs to 18 residues. Germline assignment: CDR1 MGHRA and CDR2 YSYEKL.

This clonotype came up many times. Possible read error: a much larger clone is one base away. This chain links TRBV7-9 with TRBJ2-4; 7 bases line up with TRBD2. Trimming at V came to 1 base and at J to 4 bases, leaving 4 bases not matched to a gene. Germline V CDR1 and CDR2: SEHNR, FQNEAQ (reference sequence). The CDR3 length is 15 residues. The CDR3 DNA reads TGTGCCAGCAGCTTAGTGCAGCGGGAAAAAAACATTCAGTACTTC. Translation: CASSLVQREKNIQYF. The full variable domain, its missing parts supplied by reference TRBV7-9 and TRBJ2-4, is DTGVSQNPRHKITKRGQNVTFRCDPISEHNRLYWYRQTLGQGPEFLTYFQNEAQLEKSRLLSDRFSAERPKGSFSTLEIQRTEQGDSAMYLCASSLVQREKNIQYFGAGTRLSVL.

The rearrangement joins TRBV12-3 or TRBV12-4 to TRBJ2-7; weak D call: TRBD1 (6 bases). The V end lost 3 bases, the J end lost 7 bases, and 19 bases lay between the germline ends. The CDR3 totals 15 residues. CDR3 protein: CASSLVGGKSWEQYF. For the CDR3, the DNA is TGTGCCAGCAGTTTGGTAGGGGGTAAGAGTTGGGAGCAGTACTTC.

The table lists this clonotype with many counts. The chain employs TRBV4-1 and TRBJ2-1; weak D call: TRBD2 (6 bases). This CDR3 has 16 residues. Germline assignment: CDR1 MGHRA and CDR2 YSYEKL. V shed 1 base and J shed 4 bases, with 14 bases lying between them. Written as DNA, the CDR3 is TGCGCCAGCAGCCAAGGGCTTAGCGGCTCTTACAATGAGCAGTTCTTC. Translated, it gives CASSQGLSGSYNEQFF.

The chain employs TRBV29-1 and TRBJ2-7, with D possibly matching TRBD2 (5 bases). The germline V gene encodes CDR1 SQVTM and CDR2 ANQGSEA. This CDR3 has 15 residues. Trimming left V 0 bases short and J 5 bases short, with 17 bases between. The DNA for the CDR3 is TGCAGCGTTGAAGACCCTCGGAGAGGGAACCACGAGCAGTACGTC. Translation gives CSVEDPRRGNHEQYV.

The rearrangement links TRBV6-2 or TRBV6-3 to TRBJ1-5; no definite D call. There are 12 residues in the CDR3. V was shortened by 0 bases and J by 7 bases, with 4 bases between the two germline ends. Germline V gives CDR1 MNHEY, CDR2 SVGEGT. The CDR3 coding sequence is TGTGCCAGCAGTTACTCCCAGCAGCCCCAGCATTTT. This encodes CASSYSQQPQHF.

This clonotype was observed a handful of times. The chain joins TRBV19 to TRBJ2-3; maybe TRBD2 (5 bases). The germline V and J ends were trimmed by 5 bases and 2 bases, with 11 bases remaining between them. The CDR3 length is 14 residues. The germline CDR1 and CDR2 sequences are LNHDA and SQIVND (reference sequence). CDR3 DNA sequence: TGTGCCAGTAGTTCCGGGATTCACACAGATACGCAGTATTTT. Its protein product is CASSSGIHTDTQYF.

This clonotype was observed a few times. CDR3 amino acids: CASSLDGLGTRRQTQYF. The CDR3 nucleotides read TGTGCCAGCAGCTTAGATGGGTTGGGGACACGTCGGCAGACCCAGTACTTC. The chain recombines TRBV5-4 with TRBJ2-5; perhaps TRBD1 as D (6 bases). The V gene lost 2 bases and the J gene lost 6 bases, with 23 bases spanning the gap. This CDR3 is 17 amino acids long. Germline CDR1 and CDR2: SGHNT and YYREEE (reference sequence).

The chain uses TRBV6-1 and TRBJ2-1; tentatively, D is TRBD1 (6 bases). The CDR3 has 19 amino acids. From germline, CDR1 is MNHNS and CDR2 SASEGT. Trimming left V 4 bases short and J 0 bases short, with 22 bases between. CDR3 sequence: CASSGPARGFLSSYNEQFF. The CDR3, as DNA: TGTGCCAGCAGTGGCCCGGCCAGGGGTTTCCTTAGCTCCTACAATGAGCAGTTCTTC.

The table lists this clonotype with a few counts. The gene calls are TRBV5-1 and TRBJ2-3, with a weak D call TRBD2 (5 bases). The CDR3 contains 16 residues. V lost 6 bases and J 0 bases, leaving 17 bases between the germline ends. Germline V lookup: CDR1 SGHRS, CDR2 YFSETQ. CDR3 sequence (DNA): TGCGCCAGCACCCAAGTTGTAGGGAGCAGCACAGATACGCAGTATTTT. This translates into CASTQVVGSSTDTQYF.

The chain couples TRBV30 to TRBJ2-1, with 16 bases aligning to TRBD2. V lost 4 bases, J lost 11 bases, and 14 bases stayed unmatched. This CDR3 region has 17 residues. CDR1 is GTSNPN, CDR2 SVGIG, per germline (reference sequence). CDR3 amino acids: CAWNTPLGLAGGEKQFF. DNA of the CDR3: TGTGCCTGGAACACGCCCTTGGGACTAGCGGGGGGGGAGAAGCAGTTCTTC.

This clonotype has a handful of counts. The chain joins TRBV28 to TRBJ2-6; no reliable D call. Trimming took off 7 bases at V and 9 bases at J, with 13 bases between the two ends. From germline, CDR1 is MDHEN and CDR2 SYDVKM. The CDR3 loop spans 13 amino acids. As DNA, the CDR3 is TGTGCCAGCACAAACAGAACGTACAACGTCCTGACTTTC. Its protein is CASTNRTYNVLTF.

This clonotype was counted between two and nine times. The rearrangement joins TRBV6-1 to TRBJ2-7; TRBD1 might be the D (5 bases). Deletions cut 1 base from V and 5 bases from J, with 12 bases between. Germline V gene data show CDR1 as MNHNS and CDR2 as SASEGT. The CDR3 runs 14 residues. CDR3 DNA sequence: TGTGCCAGCAGTGAAGGACAGAGCCCCAACGAGCAGTACTTC. Its translation: CASSEGQSPNEQYF.

This clonotype was seen a handful of times. The chain combines TRBV6-1 with TRBJ1-6; the match to TRBD1 covers 7 bases. V lost 7 bases, J lost 7 bases, and 4 bases stayed unmatched. The CDR3 covers 13 residues. Germline loops: CDR1 MNHNS, CDR2 SASEGT. Here the CDR3 DNA reads TGTGCCAGCAAGGAGGGGGCGAATTCACCCCTCCACTTT. It translates to CASKEGANSPLHF.

This rearrangement joins TRBV5-1 to TRBJ2-2, with 14 positions matching TRBD2. Germline loops: CDR1 SGHRS, CDR2 YFSETQ. V lost 0 bases to trimming and J lost 1 base; unmatched junction nucleotides: 11. The CDR3 sequence is 21 residues long. The CDR3 is CASSLALSGTSGGQNTGELFF. CDR3 nucleotide sequence: TGCGCCAGCAGCTTGGCCCTCTCCGGGACTAGCGGGGGTCAGAACACCGGGGAGCTGTTTTTT.

CDR3 coding DNA: TGTGCCAGCAGTTTCCGACAGGGCTTAGCGCAGTACGAGCAGTACTTC. Amino acid sequence: CASSFRQGLAQYEQYF. This chain links TRBV28 with TRBJ2-7, with 7 bases identical to TRBD1. CDR1 and CDR2 (germline): MDHEN, SYDVKM. V was clipped by 3 bases and J by 4 bases; unmatched bases: 12. The CDR3 loop spans 16 amino acids.

V gene TRBV10-3 combines with J gene TRBJ2-1, with D perhaps being TRBD1 or TRBD2 (5 bases each). Trimming pared 8 bases from V and 1 base from J, leaving 12 bases between. Germline V gene sequence: CDR1 ENHRY, CDR2 SYGVKD. CDR3 size: 14 residues. The CDR3 protein is CAIAGTPSYNEQFF. CDR3 sequence (DNA): TGTGCCATCGCCGGGACGCCATCCTACAATGAGCAGTTCTTC.

In this sample, this clonotype turned up a few times. The chain couples TRBV20-1 to TRBJ2-7; unclear D gene. The CDR3 runs 12 residues. The germline gives CDR1 DFQATT, CDR2 SNEGSKA (reference sequence). Trimming cost V 6 bases and J 3 bases, with 12 bases left between them. The chain's CDR3 is CSAKRSGYEQYF. The CDR3, as DNA: TGCAGTGCCAAGAGGTCGGGCTACGAGCAGTACTTC.

This clonotype was counted only a few times. The chain links TRBV5-4 to TRBJ1-5; unclear D gene. Germline CDR1 SGHNT, CDR2 YYREEE (reference sequence). The CDR3 contains 15 residues. V dropped 5 bases and J dropped 1 base, with 13 bases sitting between them. CDR3: CASSFSPGSNQPQHF. The CDR3 DNA sequence: TGTGCCAGCAGTTTTTCCCCGGGGAGCAATCAGCCCCAGCATTTT.